Presented here are 7 T cell receptor beta chains from one specimen sequenced in a study of blood T cell repertoires in COVID-19. Only in-frame clones appear in the TCRdb table, and some are missing; sequencing was by immunoSEQ multiplex PCR. This table holds 75,000 to 95,000 clones, 90% found once. The material sequenced was peripheral blood. Receptor source: a man between 60 and 75 years old with acute or convalescent COVID-19.

The chain has TRBV5-1 and TRBJ2-3; TRBD2 matches at 8 bases. CDR3 size: 16 residues. Germline V gene sequence: CDR1 SGHRS, CDR2 YFSETQ. Trimming cost V 4 bases and J 2 bases; bases outside gene matches: 9. The CDR3 reads CASSLQGAGVTDTQYF. CDR3 bases: TGCGCCAGCAGCCTACAAGGAGCGGGAGTCACAGATACGCAGTATTTT.

This clone was detected only a few times. Other DNA sequences of this sample code for an identical CDR3. This sequence joins TRBV28 and TRBJ1-5, with 8 bases identical to TRBD1. The CDR3 length is 16 residues. Looked up from germline, CDR1 is MDHEN and CDR2 is SYDVKM. The junction had 10 bases not matched to a gene; V was cut back by 4 bases and J by 5 bases. The CDR3 protein is CASSSPGTGGDQPQHF. The DNA for the CDR3 is TGTGCCAGCAGTTCCCCAGGGACAGGAGGCGATCAGCCCCAGCATTTT.

This chain uses TRBV19 with TRBJ2-7; TRBD1 agrees at 8 bases. Trimming removed 5 bases from V and 6 bases from J; junction bases left unmatched: 9. The length of the CDR3 is 14 residues. Germline loops: CDR1 LNHDA, CDR2 SQIVND (reference sequence). The CDR3 loop reads CASSPGQASLEQYF. In DNA form, the CDR3 reads TGTGCCAGTAGTCCGGGACAGGCCTCCCTCGAGCAGTACTTC.

CDR3 loop: CASDRGMTSYNEQFF. In nucleotides, the CDR3 is TGTGCCTCCGATCGAGGGATGACTTCCTACAATGAGCAGTTCTTC. The rearrangement uses TRBV30 and TRBJ2-1, with D maybe TRBD2 (5 bases). V was clipped by 7 bases and J by 1 base, with 17 bases between them. Germline lookup yields CDR1 GTSNPN and CDR2 SVGIG (reference sequence). CDR3 length equals 15 residues.

The V and J genes are TRBV11-3 and TRBJ2-5; 11 bases align to TRBD2. The length of the CDR3 is 18 residues. Losses at the gene ends were 5 bases for V and 0 bases for J; bases not matched to a gene: 11. Looked up from germline, CDR1 is SGHNT and CDR2 is YENEEA. CDR3 in amino acids: CASSQLAGVGTYQETQYF. CDR3 DNA sequence: TGTGCCAGCAGCCAACTAGCGGGAGTAGGAACGTACCAAGAGACCCAGTACTTC. Variable domain in full (rest from reference TRBV11-3 and TRBJ2-5): EAGVVQSPRYKIIEKKQPVAFWCNPISGHNTLYWYLQNLGQGPELLIRYENEEAVDDSQLPKDRFSAERLKGVDSTLKIQPAELGDSAVYLCASSQLAGVGTYQETQYFGPGTRLLVL.

The J gene is TRBJ2-4, the V gene TRBV3-1 (or the pseudogene TRBV3-2); D unresolved. This CDR3 spans 15 amino acids. Germline V CDR1 and CDR2: LGHDT, YNNKEL (reference sequence). V gave up 1 base and J gave up 5 bases, with 12 bases separating them. The DNA of the CDR3 is TGTGCCAGCAGCCAAGGGGTGGGCAGCCAAAACATTCAGTACTTC. Its protein product is CASSQGVGSQNIQYF.

This clone was recorded once. The rearrangement links TRBV3-1 (or the pseudogene TRBV3-2) to TRBJ1-2; D may be TRBD1 (5 bases). CDR1 is LGHDT and CDR2 is YNNKEL in the germline V gene (reference sequence). Trimming shortened V by 0 bases and J by 4 bases, and 12 bases separated the two germline ends. The CDR3 loop spans 15 amino acids. The CDR3 coding sequence is TGTGCCAGCAGCCAAGATATTCGGGGGGGCTATGGCTACACCTTC. Its translation is CASSQDIRGGYGYTF.